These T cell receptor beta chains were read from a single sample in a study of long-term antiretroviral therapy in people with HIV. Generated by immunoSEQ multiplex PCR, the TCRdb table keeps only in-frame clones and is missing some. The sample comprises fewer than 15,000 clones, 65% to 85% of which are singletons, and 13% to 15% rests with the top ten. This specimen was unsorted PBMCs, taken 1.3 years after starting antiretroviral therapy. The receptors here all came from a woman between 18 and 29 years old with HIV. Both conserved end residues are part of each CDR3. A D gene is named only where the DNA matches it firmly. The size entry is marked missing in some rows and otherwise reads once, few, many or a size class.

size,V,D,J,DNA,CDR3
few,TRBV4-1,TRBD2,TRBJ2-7,TGCGCCAGCAGCCAAGATGGATCCGGACTAGCCCGGTACGAGCAGTACTTC,CASSQDGSGLARYEQYF
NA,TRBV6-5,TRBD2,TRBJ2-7,TGTGCCAGCAGTTACTCGGGGAGGGCTAACGAGCAGTACTTC,CASSYSGRANEQYF
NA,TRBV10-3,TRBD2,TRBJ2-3,TGTGCCATCGGCTGGGCTAGCGGGAGTACAGATACGCAGTATTTT,CAIGWASGSTDTQYF
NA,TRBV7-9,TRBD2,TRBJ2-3,TGTGCCAGCAGCTTTCCAATCCGAACTAGCGGGACCACAGATACGCAGTATTTT,CASSFPIRTSGTTDTQYF
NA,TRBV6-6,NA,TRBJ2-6,TGTGCCAGCAGAATCACCTCTGGGGCCAACGTCCTGACTTTC,CASRITSGANVLTF
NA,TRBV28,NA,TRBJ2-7,TGTGCCAGCAGATTTCAGGGACGAGGGGACGAGCAGTACTTC,CASRFQGRGDEQYF
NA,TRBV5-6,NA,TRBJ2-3,TGTGCCAGCAGCTTCGGAAACACAGATACGCAGTATTTT,CASSFGNTDTQYF
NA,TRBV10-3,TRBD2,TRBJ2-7,TGTGCCATCAGTGTGGCTAGCGGGAGGTGGATCGAGCAGTACTTC,CAISVASGRWIEQYF
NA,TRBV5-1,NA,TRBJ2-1,TGCGCCAGCACTTACTCAACTAGTTATGAGCAGTTCTTC,CASTYSTSYEQFF
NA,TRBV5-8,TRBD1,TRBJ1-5,TGTGCCAGCAGCGTGGGACAGGGACTTCAGCCCCAGCATTTT,CASSVGQGLQPQHF
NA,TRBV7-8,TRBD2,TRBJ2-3,TGTGCCAGCAGCTTAGATCCAACGACTAGCGGGAGCGAAGATACGCAGTATTTT,CASSLDPTTSGSEDTQYF
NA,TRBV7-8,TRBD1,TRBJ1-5,TGTGCCAGCAGCCAGACAGGGGATGGTAATCAGCCCCAGCATTTT,CASSQTGDGNQPQHF
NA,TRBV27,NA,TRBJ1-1,TGTGCCAGCAGTTCCGGGGCCCGGAACACTGAAGCTTTCTTT,CASSSGARNTEAFF
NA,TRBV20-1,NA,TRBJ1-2,TGCAGTGCTCGTAATGGCTACACCTTC,CSARNGYTF
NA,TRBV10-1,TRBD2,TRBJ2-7,TGCGCCAGCAGTGACACGGGACTAGCGGGAGGTATAAGCATGCAGTACTTC,CASSDTGLAGGISMQYF
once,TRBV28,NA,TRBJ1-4,TGTGCCAGCAGTTTACCGGGTGAAAAACTGTTTTTT,CASSLPGEKLFF
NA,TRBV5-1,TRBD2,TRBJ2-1,TGCGCCAGCAGCTCCACTAGCGGCCGAGACCATGAGCAGTTCTTC,CASSSTSGRDHEQFF
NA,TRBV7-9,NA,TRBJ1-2,TGTGCCAGCAGGCCACAGGGAAACTATGGCTACACCTTC,CASRPQGNYGYTF